Shown below are 19 T cell receptor beta chains from a single sample sequenced in a study of blood T cell repertoires in COVID-19 (dated by TCRdb to the early 2020s). Library creation used the immunoSEQ multiplex PCR assay. TCRdb stores this immuneACCESS table with in-frame sequences only. Part of the clones is absent; in the studies checked, under half of the shortfall reflects unresolved V genes, and no reason is known for the rest. This sample comprises fewer than 500,000 clones, roughly 87% of them detected only once. The biggest ten clones account for 0.7% of the sample. Material for sequencing was PBMCs or T cells enriched from blood (not recorded which). The receptor source for this set is a woman in her late teens or twenties who had recovered from COVID-19.

The chain couples TRBV7-6 to TRBJ2-7; D perhaps matches TRBD1 (6 bases). This CDR3 spans 13 amino acids. Germline CDR1 is SGHVS and CDR2 is FNYEAQ. Trimming removed 5 bases from V and 7 bases from J, with 15 bases in between. The CDR3 coding sequence is TGTGCCAGCAGCGTCAACAGGGCGGGTGAGCAGTACTTC. Amino acid sequence: CASSVNRAGEQYF. The variable domain in full, completed from reference TRBV7-6 and TRBJ2-7, reads GAGVSQSPRYKVTKRGQDVALRCDPISGHVSLYWYRQALGQGPEFLTYFNYEAQQDKSGLPNDRFSAERPEGSISTLTIQRTEQRDSAMYRCASSVNRAGEQYFGPGTRLTVT.

This clone was seen only once. The chain couples TRBV4-2 to TRBJ1-5, with 7 bases fitting TRBD1. The CDR3 has 15 amino acids. Germline V gene data show CDR1 as LGHNA and CDR2 as YNFKEQ. J lost 3 bases, V lost 5 bases, and 7 bases had no gene match. As DNA, the CDR3 is TGTGCCAGCAGCGAAGGACAGGACTCCAATCAGCCCCAGCATTTT. It yields the protein CASSEGQDSNQPQHF.

This clone was observed a few times. The chain uses TRBV3-1 (or the pseudogene TRBV3-2) and TRBJ1-1; a possible D gene is TRBD1 (5 bases). V shed 3 bases and J shed 3 bases, with 14 bases lying between them. Germline loops: CDR1 LGHDT, CDR2 YNNKEL (reference sequence). The CDR3 runs 15 residues. CDR3 sequence reads: CASSHGASGDTEAFF. The CDR3 DNA sequence: TGTGCCAGCAGCCATGGGGCGTCGGGGGACACTGAAGCTTTCTTT.

V usage is TRBV3-1 (or the pseudogene TRBV3-2) and J usage is TRBJ2-3, with 7 bases matching TRBD1. CDR3 length equals 14 residues. Germline V gene data show CDR1 as LGHDT and CDR2 as YNNKEL (reference sequence). J was trimmed by 4 bases and V by 1 base; bases with no gene match: 2. The CDR3 here is CASSQGGGPDTQYF. CDR3 nucleotides: TGTGCCAGCAGCCAAGGAGGGGGCCCAGATACGCAGTATTTT.

The chain links TRBV4-1 to TRBJ2-5, with TRBD2 matching 7 bases. CDR3 length: 17 residues. V dropped 1 base and J dropped 1; count of bases not matched to a gene: 9. Germline-derived CDR1 and CDR2 are MGHRA and YSYEKL. The CDR3 protein is CASSQGIKRGAQETQYF. In nucleotides, the CDR3 is TGCGCCAGCAGCCAAGGGATCAAGCGGGGAGCCCAAGAGACCCAGTACTTC.

DNA for the CDR3: TGCGCCAGCACACTGAGGCGGGGGGGCGGAGATACGCAGTATTTT. The encoded protein is CASTLRRGGGDTQYF. This chain uses TRBV4-1 with TRBJ2-3; 9 nucleotides align to TRBD2. The length of the CDR3 is 15 residues. Germline CDR1 MGHRA, CDR2 YSYEKL. J was trimmed by 5 bases and V by 7 bases; bases with no gene match: 10.

This clone was counted a few times. The CDR3, as DNA: TGTGCCTGGAGTCCTACAGGGGCTCATGGCTACACCTTC. This encodes CAWSPTGAHGYTF. The J gene is TRBJ1-2, the V gene TRBV30; 7 positions match TRBD1. CDR3 size: 13 residues. Germline-derived CDR1 and CDR2 are GTSNPN and SVGIG (reference sequence). V was pared by 2 bases and J by 6 bases, with 6 bases of the junction left unmatched.

This rearrangement joins TRBV5-1 to TRBJ2-5, with TRBD2 matching over 10 bases. Germline V gene lookup returns CDR1 SGHRS and CDR2 YFSETQ. V lost 2 bases and J lost 1; bases outside the gene matches: 2. The CDR3 is made up of 15 amino acids. The CDR3 nucleotides read TGCGCCAGCAGCTTTGTAGCGGGGGGCCAAGAGACCCAGTACTTC. Protein sequence: CASSFVAGGQETQYF.

The V call is TRBV27, the J call TRBJ2-7, with 8 bases fitting TRBD1. V lost 3 bases to trimming and J lost 3 bases; unmatched junction nucleotides: 4. Germline CDR1 reads MNHEY; CDR2 reads SMNVEV (reference sequence). The CDR3 is 14 amino acids. CDR3 coding DNA: TGTGCCAGCAGTTTTACAGGGGGGAGCTACGAGCAGTACTTC. Translation: CASSFTGGSYEQYF.

The chain links TRBV19 to TRBJ2-7, with D perhaps TRBD2 (5 bases). The CDR3 is made up of 13 amino acids. CDR1 is LNHDA and CDR2 is SQIVND in the germline V gene (reference sequence). V lost 4 bases and J 3 bases, leaving 10 bases between the germline ends. The CDR3 here is CASSTDGLYEQYF. The CDR3 DNA reads TGTGCCAGTAGTACCGACGGACTCTACGAGCAGTACTTC.

The chain employs TRBV30 and TRBJ2-2; 9 bases map to TRBD1. Looked up from germline, CDR1 is GTSNPN and CDR2 is SVGIG (reference sequence). The CDR3 consists of 15 residues. V gave up 3 bases and J gave up 7 bases; unmatched junction bases: 9. This CDR3 is CAWSLRDRVDGELFF. The CDR3 region has the DNA TGTGCCTGGAGCCTACGGGACAGGGTGGACGGGGAGCTGTTTTTT.

The chain joins TRBV27 to TRBJ1-2; TRBD1 matches 9 bases. The germline CDR1 and CDR2 sequences are MNHEY and SMNVEV (reference sequence). The CDR3 is 16 amino acids. Trimming took 5 bases from V and 6 from J; bases not matched to a gene: 13. As DNA, the CDR3 is TGTGCCAGCAGTATAAGGACAGGGGTAGGCGTTGATGGCTACACCTTC. Its protein is CASSIRTGVGVDGYTF.

The rearrangement links TRBV12-3 or TRBV12-4 to TRBJ1-6; no reliable D call. CDR3 size: 11 residues. V was trimmed by 7 bases and J by 7 bases, leaving 5 bases between them. The CDR3 loop reads CASNENSPLHF. The CDR3 DNA sequence: TGTGCCAGCAACGAGAATTCACCCCTCCACTTT.

V is TRBV5-1 and J is TRBJ2-1; TRBD2 matches at 14 bases. Unmatched junction bases numbered 5, after V lost 4 bases and J lost 8 bases. CDR3 length equals 15 residues. CDR1 is SGHRS and CDR2 is YFSETQ in the germline V gene. The CDR3 loop reads CASSPTSGGVHEQFF. The CDR3 nucleotides are TGCGCCAGCAGCCCGACTAGCGGGGGGGTTCATGAGCAGTTCTTC.

The chain uses TRBV3-1 (or the pseudogene TRBV3-2) and TRBJ1-1; TRBD1 aligns across 9 bases. V lost 5 bases to trimming and J lost 8 bases; unmatched junction nucleotides: 15. This CDR3 spans 16 amino acids. The germline gives CDR1 LGHDT, CDR2 YNNKEL (reference sequence). CDR3 loop: CASSSPRDRDYQEAFF. The CDR3 nucleotides are TGTGCCAGCAGCTCCCCCCGGGACAGGGATTATCAAGAAGCTTTCTTT.

Here the CDR3 DNA reads TGTGCCAGCAGCCTGACAGACTACGAGCAGTACTTC. Its translation: CASSLTDYEQYF. This rearrangement joins TRBV5-5 to TRBJ2-7; a weak D match, TRBD1 (5 bases). Germline CDR1 is SGHKS and CDR2 is YYEKEE (reference sequence). V gave up 4 bases and J gave up 3 bases, with 8 bases separating them. CDR3 length equals 12 residues.

CDR3 loop: CAWSVSTGGEKLFF. For the CDR3, the DNA is TGTGCCTGGAGTGTATCAACAGGGGGCGAAAAACTGTTTTTT. The chain combines TRBV30 with TRBJ1-4; 9 nucleotides match TRBD1. The V and J ends lost 0 bases and 8 bases, in that order; junction bases with no gene match: 4. Germline-derived CDR1 and CDR2 are GTSNPN and SVGIG (reference sequence). The CDR3 runs to 14 residues.

The V gene is TRBV5-1, the J gene TRBJ1-2; weak D call: TRBD1 (6 bases). Germline V gene data show CDR1 as SGHRS and CDR2 as YFSETQ. V was cut by 2 bases and J by 6 bases, with 11 bases left in between. The CDR3 covers 13 residues. This CDR3 is CASSFDRIDGYTF. DNA for the CDR3: TGCGCCAGCAGCTTCGACAGGATCGATGGCTACACCTTC.

This chain joins TRBV24-1 and TRBJ2-1; 7 nucleotides agree with TRBD1. This CDR3 has 15 amino acids. V dropped 5 bases and J dropped 3; count of bases not matched to a gene: 6. The germline V gene has CDR1 KGHDR and CDR2 SFDVKD. The CDR3 DNA follows: TGTGCCACCAGTGGTGGGCACAGGGGCTACAATGAGCAGTTCTTC. It is translated as CATSGGHRGYNEQFF.